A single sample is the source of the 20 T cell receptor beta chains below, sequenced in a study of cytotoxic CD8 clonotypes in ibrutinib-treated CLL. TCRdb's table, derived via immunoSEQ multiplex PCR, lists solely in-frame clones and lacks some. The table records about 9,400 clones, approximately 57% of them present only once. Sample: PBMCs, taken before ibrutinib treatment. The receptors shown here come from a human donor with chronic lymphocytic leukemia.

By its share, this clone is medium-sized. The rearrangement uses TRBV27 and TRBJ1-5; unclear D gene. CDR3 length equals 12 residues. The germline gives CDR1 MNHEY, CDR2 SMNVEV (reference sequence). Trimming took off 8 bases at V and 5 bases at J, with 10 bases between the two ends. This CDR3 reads CASGEGDQPQHF. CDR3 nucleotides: TGTGCCAGCGGGGAGGGCGATCAGCCCCAGCATTTT.

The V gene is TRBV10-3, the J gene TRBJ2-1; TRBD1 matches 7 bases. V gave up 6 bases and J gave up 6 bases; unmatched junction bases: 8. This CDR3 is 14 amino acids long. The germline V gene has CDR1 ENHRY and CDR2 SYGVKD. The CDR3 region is CAIRGEGARNEQFF. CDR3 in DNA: TGTGCCATCAGGGGCGAGGGGGCTCGCAATGAGCAGTTCTTC.

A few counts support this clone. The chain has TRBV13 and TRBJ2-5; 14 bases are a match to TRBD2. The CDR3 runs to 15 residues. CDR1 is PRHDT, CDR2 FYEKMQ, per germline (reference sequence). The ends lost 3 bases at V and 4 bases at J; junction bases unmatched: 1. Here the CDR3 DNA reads TGTGCCAGCAGCTTGGGACTAGCGGGAGCAGAGACCCAGTACTTC. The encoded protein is CASSLGLAGAETQYF. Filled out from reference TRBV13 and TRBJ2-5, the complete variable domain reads AAGVIQSPRHLIKEKRETATLKCYPIPRHDTVYWYQQGPGQDPQFLISFYEKMQSDKGSIPDRFSAQQFSDYHSELNMSSLELGDSALYFCASSLGLAGAETQYFGPGTRLLVL.

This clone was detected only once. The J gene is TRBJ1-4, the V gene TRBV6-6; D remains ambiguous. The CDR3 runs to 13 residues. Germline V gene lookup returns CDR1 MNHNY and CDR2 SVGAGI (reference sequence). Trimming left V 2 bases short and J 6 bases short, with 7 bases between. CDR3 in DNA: TGTGCCAGCAGTTACACACCAGATGAAAAACTGTTTTTT. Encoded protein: CASSYTPDEKLFF.

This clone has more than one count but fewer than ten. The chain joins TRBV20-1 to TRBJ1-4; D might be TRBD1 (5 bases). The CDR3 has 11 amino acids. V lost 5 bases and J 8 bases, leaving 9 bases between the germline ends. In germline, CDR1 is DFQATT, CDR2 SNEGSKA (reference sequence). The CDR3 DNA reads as TGCAGTGCTGGACAAGGAGAAAAACTGTTTTTT. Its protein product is CSAGQGEKLFF.

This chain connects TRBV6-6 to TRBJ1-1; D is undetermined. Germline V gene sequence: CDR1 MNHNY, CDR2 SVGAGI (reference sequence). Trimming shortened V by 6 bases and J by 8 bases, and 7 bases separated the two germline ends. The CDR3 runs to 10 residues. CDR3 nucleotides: TGTGCCAGCAGAGAGAGCGAAGCTTTCTTT. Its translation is CASRESEAFF.

DNA of the CDR3: TGTGCCAGCAGCCCCCGGACCGTTATCCTCTACGAGCAGTACTTC. Its translation: CASSPRTVILYEQYF. This sequence joins TRBV14 and TRBJ2-7; D is unresolved. Germline V gene sequence: CDR1 SGHDN, CDR2 FVKESK. V was shortened by 4 bases and J by 3 bases, with 16 bases between the two germline ends. The CDR3 consists of 15 residues.

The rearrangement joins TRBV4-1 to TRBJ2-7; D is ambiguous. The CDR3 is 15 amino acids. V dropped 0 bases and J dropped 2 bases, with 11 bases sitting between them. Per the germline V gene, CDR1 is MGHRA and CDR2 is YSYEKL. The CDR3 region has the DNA TGCGCCAGCAGCCAAGATTTTGGGCAAGCCTACGAGCAGTACTTC. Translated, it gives CASSQDFGQAYEQYF.

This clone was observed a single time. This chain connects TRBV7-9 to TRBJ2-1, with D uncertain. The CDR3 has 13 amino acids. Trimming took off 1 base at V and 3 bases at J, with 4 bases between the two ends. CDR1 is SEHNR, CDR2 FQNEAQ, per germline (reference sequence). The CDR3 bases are TGTGCCAGCAGCTTAGTCGGCTACAATGAGCAGTTCTTC. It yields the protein CASSLVGYNEQFF.

CDR3 DNA: TGCAGCGTTGATCTGGGGTTCACCGGGGAGCTGTTTTTT. It is translated as CSVDLGFTGELFF. V and J are TRBV29-1 and TRBJ2-2; D is undetermined. Trimming took 3 bases from V and 4 from J, leaving 9 bases between them. Germline CDR1 and CDR2: SQVTM and ANQGSEA. The CDR3 runs 13 residues.

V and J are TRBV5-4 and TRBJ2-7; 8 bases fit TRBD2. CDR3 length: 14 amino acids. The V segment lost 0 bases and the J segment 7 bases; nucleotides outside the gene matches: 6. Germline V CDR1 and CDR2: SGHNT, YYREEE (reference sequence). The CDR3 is CASSLAGGLGEQYF. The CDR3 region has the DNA TGTGCCAGCAGCTTGGCGGGAGGGCTTGGGGAGCAGTACTTC.

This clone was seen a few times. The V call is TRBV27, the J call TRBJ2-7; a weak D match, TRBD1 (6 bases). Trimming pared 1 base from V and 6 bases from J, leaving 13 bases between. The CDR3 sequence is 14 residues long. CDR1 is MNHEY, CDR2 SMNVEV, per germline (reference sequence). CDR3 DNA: TGTGCCAGCAGTTTATTGGACAGTAGCAGCGAGCAGTACTTC. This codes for CASSLLDSSSEQYF.

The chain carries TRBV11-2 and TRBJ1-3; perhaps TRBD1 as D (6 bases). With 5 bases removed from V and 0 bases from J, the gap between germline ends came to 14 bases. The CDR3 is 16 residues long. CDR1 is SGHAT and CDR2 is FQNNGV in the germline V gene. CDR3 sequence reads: CASSDDRLNSGNTIYF. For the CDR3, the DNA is TGTGCCAGCAGCGATGACAGGCTTAACTCTGGAAACACCATATATTTT.

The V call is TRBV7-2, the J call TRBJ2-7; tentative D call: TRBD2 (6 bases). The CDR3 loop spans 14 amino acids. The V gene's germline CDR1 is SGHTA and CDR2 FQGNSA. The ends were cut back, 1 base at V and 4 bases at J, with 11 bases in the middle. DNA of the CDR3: TGTGCCAGCAGCTTAGAAGCGGGTTGGTACGAGCAGTACTTC. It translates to CASSLEAGWYEQYF.

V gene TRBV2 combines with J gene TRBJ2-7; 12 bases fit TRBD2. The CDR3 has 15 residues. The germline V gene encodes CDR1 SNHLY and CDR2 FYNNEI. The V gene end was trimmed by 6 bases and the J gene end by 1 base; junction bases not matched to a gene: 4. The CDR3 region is CASRVGLAGSYEQYF. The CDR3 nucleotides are TGTGCCAGCAGGGTCGGACTAGCGGGGTCCTACGAGCAGTACTTC.

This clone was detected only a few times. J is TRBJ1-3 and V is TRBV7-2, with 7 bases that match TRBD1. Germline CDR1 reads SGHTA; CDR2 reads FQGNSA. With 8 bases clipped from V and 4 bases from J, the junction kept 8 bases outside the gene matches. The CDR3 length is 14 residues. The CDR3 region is CASRAGGYGNTIYF. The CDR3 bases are TGTGCCAGCCGGGCAGGGGGGTACGGAAACACCATATATTTT.

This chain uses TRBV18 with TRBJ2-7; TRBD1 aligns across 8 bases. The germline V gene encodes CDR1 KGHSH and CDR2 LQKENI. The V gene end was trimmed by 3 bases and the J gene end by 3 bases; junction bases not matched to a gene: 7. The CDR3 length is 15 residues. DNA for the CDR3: TGTGCCAGCTCACCCGGGACAGGAGCGAACTACGAGCAGTACTTC. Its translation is CASSPGTGANYEQYF.

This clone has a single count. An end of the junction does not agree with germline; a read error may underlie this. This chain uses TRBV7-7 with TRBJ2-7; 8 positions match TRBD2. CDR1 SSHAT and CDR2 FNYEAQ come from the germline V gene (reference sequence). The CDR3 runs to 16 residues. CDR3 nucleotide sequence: TGTGCTAGCAGCGCCGGGACTAGAGGGGGGCCCTACGAGCAGTACTTC. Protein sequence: CASSAGTRGGPYEQYF.

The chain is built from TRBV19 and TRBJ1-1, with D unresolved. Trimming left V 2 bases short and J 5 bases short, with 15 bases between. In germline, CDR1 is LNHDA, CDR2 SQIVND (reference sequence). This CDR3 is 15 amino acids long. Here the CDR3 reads CASSIPARDGTEAFF. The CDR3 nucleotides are TGTGCCAGTAGTATACCGGCTCGGGATGGGACTGAAGCTTTCTTT.

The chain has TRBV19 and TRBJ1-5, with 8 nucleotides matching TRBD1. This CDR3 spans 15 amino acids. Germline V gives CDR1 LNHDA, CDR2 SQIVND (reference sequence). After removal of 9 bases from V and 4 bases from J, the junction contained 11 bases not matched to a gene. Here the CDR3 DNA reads TGTGCCAGCCGAACAGACAGGGGAGGAAATCAGCCCCAGCATTTT. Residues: CASRTDRGGNQPQHF. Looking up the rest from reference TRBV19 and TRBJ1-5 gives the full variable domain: DGGITQSPKYLFRKEGQNVTLSCEQNLNHDAMYWYRQDPGQGLRLIYYSQIVNDFQKGDIAEGYSVSREKKESFPLTVTSAQKNPTAFYLCASRTDRGGNQPQHFGDGTRLSIL.